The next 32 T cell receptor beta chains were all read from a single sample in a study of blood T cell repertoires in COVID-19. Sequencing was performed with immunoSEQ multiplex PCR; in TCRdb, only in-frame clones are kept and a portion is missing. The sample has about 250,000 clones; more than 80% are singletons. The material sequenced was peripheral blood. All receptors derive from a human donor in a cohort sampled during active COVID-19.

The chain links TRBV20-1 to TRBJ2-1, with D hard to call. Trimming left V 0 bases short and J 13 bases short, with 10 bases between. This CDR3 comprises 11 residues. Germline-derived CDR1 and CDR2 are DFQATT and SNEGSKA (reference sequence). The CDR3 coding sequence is TGCAGTGCTAGAGATCTATCTACCCAGTTCTTC. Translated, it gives CSARDLSTQFF.

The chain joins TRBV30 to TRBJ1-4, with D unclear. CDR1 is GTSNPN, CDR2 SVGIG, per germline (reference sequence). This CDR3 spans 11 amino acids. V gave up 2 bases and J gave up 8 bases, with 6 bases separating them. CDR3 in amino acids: CAWSLPEKLFF. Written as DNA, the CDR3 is TGTGCCTGGAGTCTTCCCGAAAAACTGTTTTTT.

The CDR3: CASSYVQGADTIYF. CDR3 DNA: TGTGCCAGCAGTTACGTACAGGGAGCGGACACCATATATTTT. This chain links TRBV6-6 with TRBJ1-3, with D possibly being TRBD1 (6 bases). Germline values: CDR1 MNHNY, CDR2 SVGAGI (reference sequence). This CDR3 is 14 amino acids long. The V end was cut by 2 bases, the J end by 8 bases, with 13 bases between.

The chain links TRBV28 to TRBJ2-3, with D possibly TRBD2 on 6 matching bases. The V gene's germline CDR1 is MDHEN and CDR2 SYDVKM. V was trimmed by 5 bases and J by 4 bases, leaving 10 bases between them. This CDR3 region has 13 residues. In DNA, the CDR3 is TGTGCCAGCAGTGAAGGGACTCCAGATACGCAGTATTTT. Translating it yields CASSEGTPDTQYF.

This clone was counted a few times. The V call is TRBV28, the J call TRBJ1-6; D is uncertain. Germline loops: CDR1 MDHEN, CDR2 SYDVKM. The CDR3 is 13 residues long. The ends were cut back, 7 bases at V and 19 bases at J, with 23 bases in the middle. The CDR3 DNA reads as TGTGCCAGCAATCTGGCTAACGGGGTGGGGTTGCACTTT. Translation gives CASNLANGVGLHF.

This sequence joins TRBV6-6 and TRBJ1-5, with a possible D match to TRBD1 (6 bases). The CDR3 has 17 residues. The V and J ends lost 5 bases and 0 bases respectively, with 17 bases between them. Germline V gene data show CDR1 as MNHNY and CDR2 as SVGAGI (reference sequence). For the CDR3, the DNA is TGTGCCAGCAGTCGCTTCCAGGGAGGGGGTAGCAATCAGCCCCAGCATTTT. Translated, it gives CASSRFQGGGSNQPQHF.

CDR3 sequence: CASSLYFVGRSEAFF. The CDR3, as DNA: TGTGCCAGCAGTTTATATTTCGTAGGGAGGAGTGAAGCTTTCTTT. The chain carries TRBV28 and TRBJ1-1; D gene uncertain. Germline CDR1 MDHEN, CDR2 SYDVKM. The CDR3 is 15 residues long. V was clipped by 1 base and J by 7 bases, with 16 bases between them.

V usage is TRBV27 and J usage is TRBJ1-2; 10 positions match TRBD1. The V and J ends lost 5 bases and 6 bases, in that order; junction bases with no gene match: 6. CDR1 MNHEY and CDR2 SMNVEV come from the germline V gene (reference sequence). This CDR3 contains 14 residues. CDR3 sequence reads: CASSTRGTGDGYTF. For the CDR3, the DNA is TGTGCCAGCAGTACGCGCGGGACAGGGGATGGCTACACCTTC.

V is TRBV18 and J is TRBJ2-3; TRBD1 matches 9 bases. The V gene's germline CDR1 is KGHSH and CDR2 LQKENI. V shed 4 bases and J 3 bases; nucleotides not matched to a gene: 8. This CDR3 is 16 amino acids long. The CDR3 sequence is CASSLDWDRETDTQYF. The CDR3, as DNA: TGTGCCAGCTCACTGGACTGGGACAGGGAGACAGATACGCAGTATTTT.

For the CDR3, the DNA is TGTGCCAGCAGCCCCATGAATGAAAAACTGTTTTTT. This translates into CASSPMNEKLFF. The genes are TRBV7-2 and TRBJ1-4, with D unresolved. The CDR3 is 12 amino acids. With 5 bases removed from V and 5 bases from J, the gap between germline ends came to 6 bases. Germline V gives CDR1 SGHTA, CDR2 FQGNSA.

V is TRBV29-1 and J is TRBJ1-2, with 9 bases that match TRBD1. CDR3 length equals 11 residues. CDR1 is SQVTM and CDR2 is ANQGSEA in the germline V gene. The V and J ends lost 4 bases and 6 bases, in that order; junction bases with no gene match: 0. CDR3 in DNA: TGCAGCGTTGGACAGGGGGATGGCTACACCTTC. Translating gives CSVGQGDGYTF.

The CDR3, as DNA: TGTGCCAGCAGTGAGGACTCACTCCCGGGCCTCCAAGAGACCCAGTACTTC. Translation: CASSEDSLPGLQETQYF. This chain joins TRBV2 and TRBJ2-5, with D possibly TRBD2 on 5 matching bases. V was shortened by 3 bases and J by 1 base, with 18 bases between the two germline ends. The CDR3 is 17 residues long. Germline V CDR1 and CDR2: SNHLY, FYNNEI. Complete variable domain (other parts from reference TRBV2 and TRBJ2-5): EPEVTQTPSHQVTQMGQEVILRCVPISNHLYFYWYRQILGQKVEFLVSFYNNEISEKSEIFDDQFSVERPDGSNFTLKIRSTKLEDSAMYFCASSEDSLPGLQETQYFGPGTRLLVL.

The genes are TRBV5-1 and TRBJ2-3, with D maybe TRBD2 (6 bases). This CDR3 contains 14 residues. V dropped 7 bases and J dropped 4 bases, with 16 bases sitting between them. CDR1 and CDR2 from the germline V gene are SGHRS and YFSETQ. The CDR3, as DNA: TGCGCCAGCTCCGGGGGTCAAGTGGCAGATACGCAGTATTTT. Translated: CASSGGQVADTQYF.

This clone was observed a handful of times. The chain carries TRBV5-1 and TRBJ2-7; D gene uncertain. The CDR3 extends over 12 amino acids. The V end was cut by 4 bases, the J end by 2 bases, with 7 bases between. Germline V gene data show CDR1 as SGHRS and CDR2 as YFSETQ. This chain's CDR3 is CASSQNTYEQYF. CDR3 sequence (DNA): TGCGCCAGCAGCCAAAACACCTACGAGCAGTACTTC.

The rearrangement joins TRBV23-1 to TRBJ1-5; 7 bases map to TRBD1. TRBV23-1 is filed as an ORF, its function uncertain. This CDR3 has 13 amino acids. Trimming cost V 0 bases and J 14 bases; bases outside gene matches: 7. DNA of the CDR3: TGCGCCAGCAGTCAATCGACCTTCAGGGGGAAGCATTTT. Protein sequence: CASSQSTFRGKHF.

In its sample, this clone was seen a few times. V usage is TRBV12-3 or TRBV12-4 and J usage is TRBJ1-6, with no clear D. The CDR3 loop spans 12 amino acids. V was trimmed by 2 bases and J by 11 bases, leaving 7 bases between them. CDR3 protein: CASSLRRTPLHF. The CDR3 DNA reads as TGTGCCAGCAGTTTAAGGAGGACACCCCTCCACTTT.

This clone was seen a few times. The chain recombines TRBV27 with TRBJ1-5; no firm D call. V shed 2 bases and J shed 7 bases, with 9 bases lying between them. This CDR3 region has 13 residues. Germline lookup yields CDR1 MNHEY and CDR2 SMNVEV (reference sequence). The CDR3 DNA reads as TGTGCCAGCAGTTTAAGAGGGAACCAGCCCCAGCATTTT. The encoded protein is CASSLRGNQPQHF.

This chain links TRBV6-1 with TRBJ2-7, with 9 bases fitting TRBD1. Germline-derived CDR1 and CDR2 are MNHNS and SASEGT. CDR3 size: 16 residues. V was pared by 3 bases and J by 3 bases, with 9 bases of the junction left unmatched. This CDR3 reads CASSDDAGTGYYEQYF. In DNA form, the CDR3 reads TGTGCCAGCAGTGATGACGCCGGGACAGGGTACTACGAGCAGTACTTC.

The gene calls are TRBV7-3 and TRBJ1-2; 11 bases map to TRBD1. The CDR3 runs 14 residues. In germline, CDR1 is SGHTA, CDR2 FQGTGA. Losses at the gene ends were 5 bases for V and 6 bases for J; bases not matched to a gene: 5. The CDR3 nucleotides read TGTGCCAGCAGCCGCGGACAGGGGGCTGATGGCTACACCTTC. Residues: CASSRGQGADGYTF.

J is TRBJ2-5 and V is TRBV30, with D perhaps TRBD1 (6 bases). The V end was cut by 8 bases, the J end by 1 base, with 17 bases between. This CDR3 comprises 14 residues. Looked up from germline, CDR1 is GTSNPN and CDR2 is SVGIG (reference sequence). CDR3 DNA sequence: TGTGCCGGAATAAGGGGGATCTTCCAAGAGACCCAGTACTTC. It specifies CAGIRGIFQETQYF. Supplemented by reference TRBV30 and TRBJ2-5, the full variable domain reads SQTIHQWPATLVQPVGSPLSLECTVEGTSNPNLYWYRQAAGRGLQLLFYSVGIGQISSEVPQNLSASRPQDRQFILSSKKLLLSDSGFYLCAGIRGIFQETQYFGPGTRLLVL.

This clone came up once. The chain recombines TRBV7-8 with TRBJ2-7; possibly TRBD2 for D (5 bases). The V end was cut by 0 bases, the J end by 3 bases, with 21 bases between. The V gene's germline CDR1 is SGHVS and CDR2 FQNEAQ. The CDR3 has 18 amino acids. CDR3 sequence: CASSLAYSAPTSLYEQYF. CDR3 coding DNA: TGTGCCAGCAGCTTAGCGTATAGCGCCCCAACGTCCCTCTACGAGCAGTACTTC.

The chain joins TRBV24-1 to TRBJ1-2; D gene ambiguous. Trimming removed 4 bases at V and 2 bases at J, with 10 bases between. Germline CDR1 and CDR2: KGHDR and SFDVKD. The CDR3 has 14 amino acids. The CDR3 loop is CATSDASLNYGYTF. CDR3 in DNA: TGTGCCACCAGTGACGCGTCCTTGAACTATGGCTACACCTTC.

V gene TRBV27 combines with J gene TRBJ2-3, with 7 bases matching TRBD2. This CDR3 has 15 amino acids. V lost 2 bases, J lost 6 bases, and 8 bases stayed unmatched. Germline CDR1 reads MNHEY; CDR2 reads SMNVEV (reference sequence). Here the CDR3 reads CASSLTGVGGDTQYF. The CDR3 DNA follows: TGTGCCAGCAGTTTAACCGGGGTGGGGGGGGATACGCAGTATTTT.

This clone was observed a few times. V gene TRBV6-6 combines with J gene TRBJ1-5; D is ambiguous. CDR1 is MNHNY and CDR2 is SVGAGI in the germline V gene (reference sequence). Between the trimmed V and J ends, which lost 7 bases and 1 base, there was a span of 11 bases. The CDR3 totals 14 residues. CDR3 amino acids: CASIPGGSNQPQHF. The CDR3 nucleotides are TGTGCCAGCATCCCCGGAGGGAGCAATCAGCCCCAGCATTTT.

CDR3 residues: CASSDQDRPFSGNTIYF. CDR3 DNA: TGTGCCAGCAGTGATCAGGACAGGCCGTTCTCTGGAAACACCATATATTTT. This chain joins TRBV2 and TRBJ1-3, with 7 positions matching TRBD1. This CDR3 contains 17 residues. V lost 3 bases to trimming and J lost 0 bases; unmatched junction nucleotides: 8. Germline CDR1 and CDR2: SNHLY and FYNNEI.

CDR3 sequence: CSVRKQGSRNTEAFF. CDR3 bases: TGCAGCGTTCGTAAACAGGGTTCGAGGAACACTGAAGCTTTCTTT. This rearrangement joins TRBV29-1 to TRBJ1-1; D might be TRBD1 (6 bases). The CDR3 length is 15 residues. Per the germline V gene, CDR1 is SQVTM and CDR2 is ANQGSEA. The V and J ends lost 5 bases and 1 base respectively, with 17 bases between them.

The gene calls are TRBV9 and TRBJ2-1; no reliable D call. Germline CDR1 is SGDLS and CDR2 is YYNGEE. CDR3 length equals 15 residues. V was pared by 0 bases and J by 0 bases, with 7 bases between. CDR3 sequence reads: CASSVGGNSYNEQFF. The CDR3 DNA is TGTGCCAGCAGCGTAGGAGGTAACTCCTACAATGAGCAGTTCTTC. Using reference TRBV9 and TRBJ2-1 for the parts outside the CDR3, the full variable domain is DSGVTQTPKHLITATGQRVTLRCSPRSGDLSVYWYQQSLDQGLQFLIQYYNGEERAKGNILERFSAQQFPDLHSELNLSSLELGDSALYFCASSVGGNSYNEQFFGPGTRLTVL.

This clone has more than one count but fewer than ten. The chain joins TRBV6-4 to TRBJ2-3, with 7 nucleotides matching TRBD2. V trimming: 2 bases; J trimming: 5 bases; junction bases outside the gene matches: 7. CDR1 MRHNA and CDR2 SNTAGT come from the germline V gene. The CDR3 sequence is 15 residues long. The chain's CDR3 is CASSDAAGEVDTQYF. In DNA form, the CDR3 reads TGTGCCAGCAGTGACGCGGCGGGAGAGGTAGATACGCAGTATTTT.

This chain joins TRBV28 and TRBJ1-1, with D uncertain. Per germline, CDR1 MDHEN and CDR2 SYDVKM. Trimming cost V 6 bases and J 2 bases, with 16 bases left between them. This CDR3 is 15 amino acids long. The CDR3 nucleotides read TGTGCCAGCAGGCCCCACCTGGAGGGCAACACTGAAGCTTTCTTT. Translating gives CASRPHLEGNTEAFF.

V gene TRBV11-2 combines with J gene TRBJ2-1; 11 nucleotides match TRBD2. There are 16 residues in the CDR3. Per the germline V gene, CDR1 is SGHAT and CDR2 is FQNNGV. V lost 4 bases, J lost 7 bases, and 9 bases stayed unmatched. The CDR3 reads CASSSIAGGPSNEQFF. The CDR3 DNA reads TGTGCCAGCAGCTCGATAGCGGGAGGGCCAAGTAATGAGCAGTTCTTC.

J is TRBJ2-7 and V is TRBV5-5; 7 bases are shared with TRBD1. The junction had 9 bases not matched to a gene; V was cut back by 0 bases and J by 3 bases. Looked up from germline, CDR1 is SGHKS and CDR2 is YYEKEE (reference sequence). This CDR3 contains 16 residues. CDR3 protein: CASSLGAIGTDYEQYF. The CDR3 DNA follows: TGTGCCAGCAGCTTGGGCGCGATCGGGACAGACTACGAGCAGTACTTC.

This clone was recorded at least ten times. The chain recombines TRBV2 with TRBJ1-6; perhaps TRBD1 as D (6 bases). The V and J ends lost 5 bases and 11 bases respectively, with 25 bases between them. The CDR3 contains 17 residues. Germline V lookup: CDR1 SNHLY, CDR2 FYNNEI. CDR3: CASSRGGAQDTAPPLHF. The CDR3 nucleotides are TGTGCCAGCAGTAGAGGGGGGGCGCAGGACACCGCACCACCCCTCCACTTT.